This passage covers 16 T cell receptor beta chains from one sample sequenced in a study of blood T cells in healthy people across ages. Using a J-beta primer mix together with a sample-barcoded 5' primer, a second PCR was run for about 7 to 12 cycles. One entry per CDR3 protein results from TCRdb running MiXCR on the 5' RACE reads. The table includes hundreds of thousands of distinct CDR3 sequences, roughly 26% detected once. Material: blood. The receptors here all came from a woman older than 75 in good health.

At least ten counts were recorded for this clonotype. The rearrangement links TRBV5-1 to TRBJ2-7, with D perhaps given as TRBD1 or TRBD2 (6 bases each). The germline gives CDR1 SGHRS, CDR2 YFSETQ. Trimming took off 0 bases at V and 7 bases at J, with 14 bases between the two ends. The CDR3 has 14 residues. CDR3 sequence (DNA): TGCGCCAGCAGCTTGGATGGGGGGCCGGGAGAGCAGTACTTC. It translates to CASSLDGGPGEQYF.

This clonotype was picked up many times. This chain links TRBV6-1 with TRBJ1-2; no clear D. Germline lookup yields CDR1 MNHNS and CDR2 SASEGT. V was shortened by 10 bases and J by 5 bases, with 14 bases between the two germline ends. This CDR3 spans 12 amino acids. CDR3 in amino acids: CATREDTYGYTF. CDR3 nucleotides: TGTGCCACCCGGGAAGATACTTATGGCTACACCTTC.

J is TRBJ2-2 and V is TRBV24-1, with D unclear. CDR3 size: 14 residues. The ends were cut back, 5 bases at V and 2 bases at J, with 8 bases in the middle. Germline lookup yields CDR1 KGHDR and CDR2 SFDVKD. In nucleotides, the CDR3 is TGTGCCACCAGTGTTACAGCCAACACCGGGGAGCTGTTTTTT. This sequence encodes CATSVTANTGELFF.

This clonotype was recorded a few times. The chain recombines TRBV30 with TRBJ2-3; TRBD1 matches at 10 bases. The V gene's germline CDR1 is GTSNPN and CDR2 SVGIG (reference sequence). Trimming removed 7 bases from V and 5 bases from J; junction bases left unmatched: 9. The CDR3 totals 14 residues. Here the CDR3 DNA reads TGTGCCTTGGACAGGGGGGTGTTTGGAGATACGCAGTATTTT. It specifies CALDRGVFGDTQYF.

The chain is built from TRBV30 and TRBJ1-1, with TRBD1 identical over 9 bases. This CDR3 contains 16 residues. The V segment lost 0 bases and the J segment 0 bases; nucleotides outside the gene matches: 5. The germline V gene encodes CDR1 GTSNPN and CDR2 SVGIG (reference sequence). The CDR3 sequence: CAWSVQTGGLNTEAFF. CDR3 DNA: TGTGCCTGGAGTGTCCAGACAGGGGGGCTGAACACTGAAGCTTTCTTT.

In the case of this clonotype: At one end the junction does not follow the germline gene, possibly because of a read error. The chain combines TRBV2 with TRBJ2-6; D gene unclear. Germline CDR1 SNHLY, CDR2 FYNNEI. The CDR3 is 15 residues long. CDR3 sequence (DNA): TGTGCCGGCAGTGAAAATCCGACTGGGGCCAACGTCCTGACTTTC. Residues: CAGSENPTGANVLTF.

The rearrangement uses TRBV30 and TRBJ1-2, with D uncertain. The CDR3 runs to 15 residues. V dropped 4 bases and J dropped 2 bases, with 17 bases sitting between them. Germline CDR1 reads GTSNPN; CDR2 reads SVGIG (reference sequence). The chain's CDR3 is CAWKGLGKVNYGYTF. DNA for the CDR3: TGTGCCTGGAAAGGGTTGGGCAAGGTGAACTATGGCTACACCTTC.

The V and J genes are TRBV28 and TRBJ1-5; 7 nucleotides align to TRBD1. The J segment lost 1 base and the V segment lost 6 bases, leaving 6 bases of the junction unmatched. The germline gives CDR1 MDHEN, CDR2 SYDVKM. The CDR3 is made up of 15 amino acids. As DNA, the CDR3 is TGTGCCAGCAGGCGACAGGGATGGAGCAATCAGCCCCAGCATTTT. It specifies CASRRQGWSNQPQHF.

The count of this clonotype is one. Just one base apart from a much larger clone, this may be a read error. The V gene is TRBV5-1, the J gene TRBJ2-3; 9 nucleotides agree with TRBD1. This CDR3 region has 14 residues. The germline V gene has CDR1 SGHRS and CDR2 YFSETQ. The CDR3 DNA reads TGCGCCAGCAGGACGACAGGGGGGCCAGATACGCGGTATTTT. It encodes CASRTTGGPDTRYF. Full variable domain (remainder filled in from reference TRBV5-1 and TRBJ2-3): KAGVTQTPRYLIKTRGQQVTLSCSPISGHRSVSWYQQTPGQGLQFLFEYFSETQRNKGNFPGRFSGRQFSNSRSEMNVSTLELGDSALYLCASRTTGGPDTRYFGPGTRLTVL.

There are many counts of this clonotype. The rearrangement links TRBV5-1 to TRBJ2-3; no clear D gene. This CDR3 contains 14 residues. Between the trimmed V and J ends, which lost 4 bases and 5 bases, there was a span of 14 bases. CDR1 and CDR2 (germline): SGHRS, YFSETQ. CDR3 in DNA: TGCGCCAGCAGCCCTTCTGTGGTTAAAGATACGCAGTATTTT. Its translation is CASSPSVVKDTQYF.

This clonotype was observed a handful of times. This may be a read error: a much more frequent sequence differs by one nucleotide. This chain joins TRBV27 and TRBJ2-7, with D possibly being TRBD1 (6 bases). This CDR3 comprises 15 residues. CDR1 and CDR2 (germline): MNHEY, SMNVEV (reference sequence). V lost 6 bases and J 7 bases, leaving 22 bases between the germline ends. The CDR3: CASSAIGGPYNEQYF. In DNA form, the CDR3 reads TGTGCCAGCAGCGCGATAGGGGGACCTTACAATGAGCAGTACTTC.

Only a few counts were recorded for this clonotype. The rearrangement uses TRBV10-2 and TRBJ1-2; tentatively, D is TRBD1 (5 bases). From germline, CDR1 is WSHSY and CDR2 SAAADI. This CDR3 contains 11 residues. V was shortened by 11 bases and J by 2 bases, with 9 bases between the two germline ends. CDR3 coding DNA: TGCGCCGTTAGGGACAACTATGGCTACACCTTC. Translating it yields CAVRDNYGYTF.

Comments on this clonotype: Being one base from a much bigger clone, this may be a read error. The rearrangement joins TRBV4-2 to TRBJ2-5; 11 nucleotides agree with TRBD2. Per the germline V gene, CDR1 is LGHNA and CDR2 is YNFKEQ. J was trimmed by 5 bases and V by 8 bases; bases with no gene match: 10. The CDR3 has 15 residues. The CDR3 region has the DNA TGTGCCAGCGGCCCATTAGCGGGGGGGCTGGAGACCCAGTACTTC. Translation gives CASGPLAGGLETQYF.

Details on this clonotype: A read error may be the cause here, since a much bigger clone is one base away. The J gene is TRBJ1-6, the V gene TRBV29-1, with D hard to call. This CDR3 contains 11 residues. V gave up 4 bases and J gave up 8 bases, with 6 bases separating them. Germline CDR1 is SQVTM and CDR2 is ANQGSEA. The DNA for the CDR3 is TGCAGCGTTGGGTGGGATTCACCCCTCCACTTT. Its translation: CSVGWDSPLHF. Full variable domain (outside the CDR3, taken from reference TRBV29-1 and TRBJ1-6): SAVISQKPSRDICQRGTSLTIQCQVDSQVTMMFWYRQQPGQSLTLIATANQGSEATYESGFVIDKFPISRPNLTFSTLTVSNMSPEDSSIYLCSVGWDSPLHFGNGTRLTVT.

This clonotype was observed at least ten times. The genes are TRBV4-3 and TRBJ2-7; 11 bases are shared with TRBD2. The V segment lost 3 bases and the J segment 3 bases; nucleotides outside the gene matches: 4. CDR1 is LGHNA and CDR2 is YSLEER in the germline V gene. The CDR3 is 15 residues long. CDR3 sequence: CASSQSSGGFYEQYF. The CDR3 DNA sequence: TGCGCCAGCAGCCAGTCTAGCGGGGGGTTCTACGAGCAGTACTTC.

About this clonotype: A much larger clone lies a single base off, so this may be a read error. This chain uses TRBV7-2 with TRBJ2-3, with D maybe TRBD2 (5 bases). This CDR3 region has 13 residues. Trimming took off 5 bases at V and 4 bases at J, with 10 bases between the two ends. Germline lookup yields CDR1 SGHTA and CDR2 FQGNSA. As DNA, the CDR3 is TGTACCAGCAGCGCCACTAGGGCAGATACGCAGTATTTT. Encoded protein: CTSSATRADTQYF.